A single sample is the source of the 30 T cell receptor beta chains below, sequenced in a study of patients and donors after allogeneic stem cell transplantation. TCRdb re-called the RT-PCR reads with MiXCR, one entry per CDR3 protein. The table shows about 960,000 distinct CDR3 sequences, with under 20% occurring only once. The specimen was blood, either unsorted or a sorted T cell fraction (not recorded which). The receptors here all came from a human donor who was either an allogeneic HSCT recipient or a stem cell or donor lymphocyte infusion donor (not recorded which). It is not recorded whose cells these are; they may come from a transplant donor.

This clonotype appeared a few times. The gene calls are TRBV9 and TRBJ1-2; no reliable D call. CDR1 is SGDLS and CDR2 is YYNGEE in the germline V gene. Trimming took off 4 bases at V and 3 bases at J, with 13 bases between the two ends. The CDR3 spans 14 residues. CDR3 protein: CASSRGREDYGYTF. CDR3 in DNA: TGTGCCAGCAGCCGCGGAAGGGAAGACTATGGCTACACCTTC. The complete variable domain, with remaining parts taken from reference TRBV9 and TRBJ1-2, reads DSGVTQTPKHLITATGQRVTLRCSPRSGDLSVYWYQQSLDQGLQFLIQYYNGEERAKGNILERFSAQQFPDLHSELNLSSLELGDSALYFCASSRGREDYGYTFGSGTRLTVV.

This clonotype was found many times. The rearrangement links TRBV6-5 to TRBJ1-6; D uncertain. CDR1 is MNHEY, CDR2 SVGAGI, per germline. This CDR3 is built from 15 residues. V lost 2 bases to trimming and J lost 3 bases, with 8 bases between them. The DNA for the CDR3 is TGTGCCAGCAGTTACCTTCAGGACTATAATTCACCCCTCCACTTT. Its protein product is CASSYLQDYNSPLHF.

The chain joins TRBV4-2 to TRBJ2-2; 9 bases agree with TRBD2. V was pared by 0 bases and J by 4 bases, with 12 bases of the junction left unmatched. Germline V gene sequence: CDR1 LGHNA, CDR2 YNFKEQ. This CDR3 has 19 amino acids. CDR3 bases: TGTGCCAGCAGCCAAGATCTTGGGAGCGGGAGGCGGGTCACCGGGGAGCTGTTTTTT. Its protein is CASSQDLGSGRRVTGELFF.

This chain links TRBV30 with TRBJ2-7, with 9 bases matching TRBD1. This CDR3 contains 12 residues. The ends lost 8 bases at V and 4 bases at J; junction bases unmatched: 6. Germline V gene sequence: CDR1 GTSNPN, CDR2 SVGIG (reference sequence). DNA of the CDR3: TGTGCCGGGGACAGGGTGAGGTACGAGCAGTACTTC. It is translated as CAGDRVRYEQYF.

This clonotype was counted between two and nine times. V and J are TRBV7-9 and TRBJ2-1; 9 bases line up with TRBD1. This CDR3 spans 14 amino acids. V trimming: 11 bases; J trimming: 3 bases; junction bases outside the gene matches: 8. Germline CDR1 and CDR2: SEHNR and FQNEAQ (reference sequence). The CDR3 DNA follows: TGTGCCTCCCACCGGGACAGGGACTACAATGAGCAGTTCTTC. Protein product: CASHRDRDYNEQFF.

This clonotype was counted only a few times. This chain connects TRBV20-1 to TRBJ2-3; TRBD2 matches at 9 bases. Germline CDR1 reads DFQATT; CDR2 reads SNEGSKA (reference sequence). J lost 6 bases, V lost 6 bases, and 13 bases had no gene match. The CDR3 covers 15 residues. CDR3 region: CSAPPLSGREDTQYF. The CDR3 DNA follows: TGCAGTGCCCCGCCACTTAGCGGGAGAGAGGATACGCAGTATTTT.

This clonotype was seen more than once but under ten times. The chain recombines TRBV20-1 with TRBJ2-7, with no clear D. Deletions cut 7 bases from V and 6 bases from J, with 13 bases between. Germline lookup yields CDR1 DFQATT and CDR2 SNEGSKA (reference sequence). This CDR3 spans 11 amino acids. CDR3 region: CSVGVLSEQYF. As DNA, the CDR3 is TGCAGTGTCGGCGTCCTCTCCGAGCAGTACTTC.

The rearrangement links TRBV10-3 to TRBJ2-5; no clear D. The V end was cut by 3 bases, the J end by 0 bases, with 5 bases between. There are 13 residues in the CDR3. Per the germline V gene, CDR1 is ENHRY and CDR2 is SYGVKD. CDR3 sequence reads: CAISERHQETQYF. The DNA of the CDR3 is TGTGCCATCAGTGAAAGACACCAAGAGACCCAGTACTTC.

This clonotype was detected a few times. CDR3 residues: CASNGSPLHF. The CDR3 DNA follows: TGTGCCAGCAACGGATCACCCCTCCACTTT. The J gene is TRBJ1-6, the V gene TRBV6-1; D call uncertain. Germline assignment: CDR1 MNHNS and CDR2 SASEGT. Trimming removed 7 bases from V and 10 bases from J, with 5 bases in between. This CDR3 comprises 10 residues.

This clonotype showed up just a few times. CDR3 bases: TGTGCCAGCAGTTTAGAGGCTGCGGGCACTGAAGCTTTCTTT. This codes for CASSLEAAGTEAFF. The chain is built from TRBV28 and TRBJ1-1; D unclear. V gave up 2 bases and J gave up 4 bases, with 11 bases separating them. CDR1 is MDHEN and CDR2 is SYDVKM in the germline V gene. The CDR3 is 14 amino acids.

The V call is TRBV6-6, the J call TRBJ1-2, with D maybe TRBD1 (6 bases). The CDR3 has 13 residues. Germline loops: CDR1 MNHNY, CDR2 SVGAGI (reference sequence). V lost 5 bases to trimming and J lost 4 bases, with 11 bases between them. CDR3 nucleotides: TGTGCCAGCAGTACGAAACAGGGCTATGGCTACACCTTC. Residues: CASSTKQGYGYTF.

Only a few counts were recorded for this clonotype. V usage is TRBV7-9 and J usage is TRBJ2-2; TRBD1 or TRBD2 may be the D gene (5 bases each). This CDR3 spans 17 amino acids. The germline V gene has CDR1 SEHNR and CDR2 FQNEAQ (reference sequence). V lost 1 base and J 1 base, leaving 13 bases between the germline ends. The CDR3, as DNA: TGTGCCAGCAGCTTAGTCTCCCTGGGACGGAACACCGGGGAGCTGTTTTTT. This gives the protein CASSLVSLGRNTGELFF. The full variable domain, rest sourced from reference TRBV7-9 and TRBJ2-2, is DTGVSQNPRHKITKRGQNVTFRCDPISEHNRLYWYRQTLGQGPEFLTYFQNEAQLEKSRLLSDRFSAERPKGSFSTLEIQRTEQGDSAMYLCASSLVSLGRNTGELFFGEGSRLTVL.

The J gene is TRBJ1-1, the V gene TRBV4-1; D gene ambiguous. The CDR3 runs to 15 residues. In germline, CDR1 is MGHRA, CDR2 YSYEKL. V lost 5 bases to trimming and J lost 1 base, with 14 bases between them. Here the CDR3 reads CASSGPTGRNTEAFF. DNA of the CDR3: TGCGCCAGCAGCGGGCCGACCGGGAGGAACACTGAAGCTTTCTTT.

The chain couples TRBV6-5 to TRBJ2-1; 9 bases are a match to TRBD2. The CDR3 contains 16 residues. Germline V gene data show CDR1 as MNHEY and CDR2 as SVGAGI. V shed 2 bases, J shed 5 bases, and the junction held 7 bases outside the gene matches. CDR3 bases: TGTGCCAGCAGTTACCCCCGGATAGCGGGAGACAATGAGCAGTTCTTC. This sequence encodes CASSYPRIAGDNEQFF.

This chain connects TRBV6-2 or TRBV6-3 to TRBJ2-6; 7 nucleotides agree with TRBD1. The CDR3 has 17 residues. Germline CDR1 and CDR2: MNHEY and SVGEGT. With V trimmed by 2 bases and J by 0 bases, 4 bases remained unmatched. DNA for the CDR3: TGTGCCAGCAGTTACGAGGCAGGGGGCTCTGGGGCCAACGTCCTGACTTTC. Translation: CASSYEAGGSGANVLTF.

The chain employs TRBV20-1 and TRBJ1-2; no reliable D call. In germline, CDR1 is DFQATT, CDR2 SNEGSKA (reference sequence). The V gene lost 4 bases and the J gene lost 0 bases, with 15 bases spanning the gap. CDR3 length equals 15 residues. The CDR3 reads CSATDLRRSNYGYTF. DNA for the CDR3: TGCAGTGCTACTGACTTACGACGGTCTAACTATGGCTACACCTTC.

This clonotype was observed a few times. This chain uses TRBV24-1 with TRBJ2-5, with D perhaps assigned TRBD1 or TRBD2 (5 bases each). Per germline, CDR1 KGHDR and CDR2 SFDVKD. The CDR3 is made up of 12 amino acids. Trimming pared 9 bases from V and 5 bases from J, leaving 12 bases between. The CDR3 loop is CATRDASETQYF. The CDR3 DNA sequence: TGTGCCACCCGGGACGCTTCCGAGACCCAGTACTTC.

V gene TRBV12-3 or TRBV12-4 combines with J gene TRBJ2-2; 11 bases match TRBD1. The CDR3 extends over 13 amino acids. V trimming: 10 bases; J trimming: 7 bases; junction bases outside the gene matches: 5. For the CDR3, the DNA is TGTGCCACCCGGGACAGGGGGAGCGGGGAGCTGTTTTTT. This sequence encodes CATRDRGSGELFF.

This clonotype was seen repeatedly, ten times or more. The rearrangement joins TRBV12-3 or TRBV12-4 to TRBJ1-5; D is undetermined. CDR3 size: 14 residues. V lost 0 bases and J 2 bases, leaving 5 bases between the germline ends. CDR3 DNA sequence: TGTGCCAGCAGTTTAGCGGCAGGCAATCAGCCCCAGCATTTT. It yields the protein CASSLAAGNQPQHF.

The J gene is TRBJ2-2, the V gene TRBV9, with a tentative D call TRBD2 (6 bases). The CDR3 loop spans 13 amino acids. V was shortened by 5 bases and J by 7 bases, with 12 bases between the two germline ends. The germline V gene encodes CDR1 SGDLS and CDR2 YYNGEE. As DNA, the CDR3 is TGTGCCAGCAGGACAGCCGGGGGCGGGGAGCTGTTTTTT. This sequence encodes CASRTAGGGELFF.

In DNA form, the CDR3 reads TGTGCCAGCAGCTGGGGGACAGGGGATAACGATGAGCAGTTCTTC. Protein: CASSWGTGDNDEQFF. This sequence joins TRBV13 and TRBJ2-1; 10 bases agree with TRBD1. The germline V gene encodes CDR1 PRHDT and CDR2 FYEKMQ (reference sequence). This CDR3 region has 15 residues. Trimming at V came to 4 bases and at J to 8 bases, leaving 8 bases not matched to a gene.

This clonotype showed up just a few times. CDR3 region: CATSEFRTSGSNEQFF. CDR3 in DNA: TGTGCCACCAGTGAGTTTAGGACTAGCGGGAGTAATGAGCAGTTCTTC. The J gene is TRBJ2-1, the V gene TRBV24-1; 13 bases agree with TRBD2. After removal of 4 bases from V and 7 bases from J, the junction contained 6 bases not matched to a gene. The CDR3 spans 16 residues. Germline V gene lookup returns CDR1 KGHDR and CDR2 SFDVKD.

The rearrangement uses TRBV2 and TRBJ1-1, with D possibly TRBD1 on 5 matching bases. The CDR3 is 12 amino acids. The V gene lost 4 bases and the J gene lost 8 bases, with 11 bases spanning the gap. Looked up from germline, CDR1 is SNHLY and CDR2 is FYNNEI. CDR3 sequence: CASSGGGNEAFF. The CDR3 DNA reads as TGTGCCAGCAGTGGGGGGGGGAACGAAGCTTTCTTT.

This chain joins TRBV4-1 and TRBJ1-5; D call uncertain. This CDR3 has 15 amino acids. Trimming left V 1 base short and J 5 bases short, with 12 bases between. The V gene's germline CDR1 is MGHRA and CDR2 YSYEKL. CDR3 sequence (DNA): TGCGCCAGCAGCCAAGTCTTCCCAGCTTATCAGCCCCAGCATTTT. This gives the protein CASSQVFPAYQPQHF.

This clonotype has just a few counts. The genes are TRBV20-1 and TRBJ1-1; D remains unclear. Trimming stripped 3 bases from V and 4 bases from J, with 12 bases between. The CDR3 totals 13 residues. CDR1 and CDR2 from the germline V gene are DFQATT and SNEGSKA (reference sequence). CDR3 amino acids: CSASRRLGTEAFF. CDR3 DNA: TGCAGTGCTAGCAGGAGGTTGGGCACTGAAGCTTTCTTT.

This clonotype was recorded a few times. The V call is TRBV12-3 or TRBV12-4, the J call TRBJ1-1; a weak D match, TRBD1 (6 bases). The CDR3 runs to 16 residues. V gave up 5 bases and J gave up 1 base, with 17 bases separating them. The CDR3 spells CASSLPRGTPNTEAFF. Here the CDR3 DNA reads TGTGCCAGCAGTCTGCCTAGGGGGACCCCGAACACTGAAGCTTTCTTT.

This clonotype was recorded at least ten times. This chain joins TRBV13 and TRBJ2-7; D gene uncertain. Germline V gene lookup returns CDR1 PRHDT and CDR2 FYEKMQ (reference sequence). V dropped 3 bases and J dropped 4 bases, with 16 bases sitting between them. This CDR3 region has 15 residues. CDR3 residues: CASSLTRMGPYEQYF. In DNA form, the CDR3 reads TGTGCCAGCAGCTTGACCCGAATGGGTCCTTACGAGCAGTACTTC.

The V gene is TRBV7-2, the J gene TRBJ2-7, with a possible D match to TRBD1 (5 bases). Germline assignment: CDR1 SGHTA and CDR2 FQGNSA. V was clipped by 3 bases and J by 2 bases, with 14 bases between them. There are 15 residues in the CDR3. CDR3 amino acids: CASSFNDDRAYEQYF. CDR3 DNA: TGTGCCAGCAGCTTCAACGACGACAGAGCCTACGAGCAGTACTTC.

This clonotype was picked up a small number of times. The CDR3 protein is CASSIGERTRSNQPQHF. CDR3 coding DNA: TGTGCCAGTAGTATCGGGGAGAGGACCCGTAGCAATCAGCCCCAGCATTTT. V gene TRBV19 combines with J gene TRBJ1-5; D ambiguous. The CDR3 has 17 residues. The germline V and J ends were trimmed by 3 bases and 0 bases, with 15 bases remaining between them. Germline-derived CDR1 and CDR2 are LNHDA and SQIVND (reference sequence). Full variable domain (outside the CDR3, taken from reference TRBV19 and TRBJ1-5): DGGITQSPKYLFRKEGQNVTLSCEQNLNHDAMYWYRQDPGQGLRLIYYSQIVNDFQKGDIAEGYSVSREKKESFPLTVTSAQKNPTAFYLCASSIGERTRSNQPQHFGDGTRLSIL.

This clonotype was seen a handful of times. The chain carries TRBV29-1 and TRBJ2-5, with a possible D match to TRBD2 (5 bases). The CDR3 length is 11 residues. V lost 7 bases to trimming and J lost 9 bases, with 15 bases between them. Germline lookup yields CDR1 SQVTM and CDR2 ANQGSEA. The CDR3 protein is CSGGRDGAQYF. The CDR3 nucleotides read TGCAGCGGCGGGCGCGATGGGGCCCAGTACTTC. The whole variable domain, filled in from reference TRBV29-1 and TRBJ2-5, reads SAVISQKPSRDICQRGTSLTIQCQVDSQVTMMFWYRQQPGQSLTLIATANQGSEATYESGFVIDKFPISRPNLTFSTLTVSNMSPEDSSIYLCSGGRDGAQYFGPGTRLLVL.